This T cell receptor (beta chain) was identified during a study of T cell responses to AZD1222 COVID-19 vaccine (dated by TCRdb to the early 2020s). Notes on the research overall: Because spike-specific TCR depth and breadth did not differ between the two schedules, AZD1222 recipients who got a second dose at roughly 4 weeks were pooled with those who got a second dose at roughly 12 weeks. A total of approximately 230 trial participants underwent TCR sequencing, of whom approximately 210 received two doses of AZD1222 and some 25 received two doses of the MenACWY control vaccine. Enrollment into the trials was organized by age into subgroups of 18-55, 56-69 and 70-plus years, and those subgroups contained roughly 150, 30 and 60 TCR-sequenced participants, respectively.

General findings and caveats noted by the study authors: Conclusions about previously exposed vaccinees are limited, since just five or six AZD1222 recipients were seropositive for SARS-CoV-2 at baseline. Participants were mostly white British and included more females than males, and it was suggested by the authors that clonal diversity may have been underestimated. Epitopes outside the regions mutated in the B.1.351 and B.1.1.7 variants were reportedly recognized by nearly half of the unique spike-specific TCRs. Vaccine-associated CD4 TCRs spanned the whole spike protein, with dominant responses in regions 160-218 and 743-854. Because no day 14 peak-response samples were available, repertoires were characterized only after the peak T cell response. In the small 56-69-year group, the increase in depth fell short of significance, most likely because of low power. After two AZD1222 doses, spike-specific TCR breadth and depth were significantly higher than at day 0 and than in MenACWY recipients.

Looking up the germline V gene yields CDR1 MNHEY and CDR2 SVGAGI. Deletion took 6 bases off V and 0 bases off J, with a span of 14 bases between the germline ends. There are 15 amino acids in the CDR3, from cysteine to phenylalanine inclusive. The read is trimmed to its CDR3 DNA, 45 bases read in frame from base 1. What the time point label conveys for this sample: baseline before first vaccination. Vaccinee samples came from UK trials COV001 and COV002, including a single-blind randomized controlled phase 2/3 trial of AZD1222 (ChAdOx1 nCoV-19) in healthy adults. For TCRbeta chain sequencing, PBMC samples from trial participants were taken at day 0 and at day 28 after the second dose. Details on this clone: The antigen it recognizes is unknown. No qualities accompany the bases; no much larger clone lies one base away.

The CDR3 regions of human TCRbeta chains were analyzed by immunosequencing. Per the authors' processing: TCRs in the repertoires were compared against a reference library of SARS-CoV-2-specific TCRs that had been generated with the MIRA antigen-specificity platform. Breadth was defined as the fraction of unique TCRs that were SARS-CoV-2-associated, and depth was defined as the fraction of total T cells that were SARS-CoV-2-associated. Using the MIRA data, each spike-specific TCR was mapped to the spike region that the TCR reacts to and placed in a CD4 or CD8 class. Log10-transformed breadth and depth values were compared by one-way ANOVA with Sidak's multiple comparisons tests. Sourced from immuneACCESS, this table was stored by TCRdb with only in-frame sequences that have V and J called. A share of the clones is absent; for the studies checked, an unresolved V gene accounts for under half, and the remainder has no known explanation. V, J and clone size were drawn from that table, and D and trimming were deduced from the DNA. Within this sample are under 130,000 clones, with around 91% of them counted one time only. 4.5% to 5.5% of the sample comes from the top ten.

The chain joins TRBV6-5 to TRBJ1-1; possibly the D gene is TRBD1, per 5 matching bases. The sequence was collected from an adult in good health. This material consisted of peripheral blood, taken on day 0 of AZD1222 vaccination. The CDR3 reads as follows: CASRGPGVLNTEAFF. The nucleotides read TGTGCCAGCAGGGGTCCGGGGGTGTTGAACACTGAAGCTTTCTTT.